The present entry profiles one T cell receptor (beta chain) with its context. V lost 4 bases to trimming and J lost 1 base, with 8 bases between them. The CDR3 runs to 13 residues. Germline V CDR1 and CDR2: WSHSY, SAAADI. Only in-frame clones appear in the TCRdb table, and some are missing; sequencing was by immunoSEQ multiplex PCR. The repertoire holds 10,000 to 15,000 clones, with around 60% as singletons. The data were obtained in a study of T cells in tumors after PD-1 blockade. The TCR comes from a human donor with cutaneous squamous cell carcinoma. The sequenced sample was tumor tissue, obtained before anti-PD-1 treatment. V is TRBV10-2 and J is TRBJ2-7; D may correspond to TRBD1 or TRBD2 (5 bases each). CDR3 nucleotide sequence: TGCGCCAGCAGTGTGGGGGAATCCTACGAGCAGTACTTC. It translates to CASSVGESYEQYF.